Included here is one T cell receptor beta chain sequence, with context. The data stem from a study of OX40 agonist ivuxolimab in advanced cancers. Trimming cost V 2 bases and J 4 bases, with 9 bases left between them. This CDR3 is 14 amino acids long. CDR1 MNHEY and CDR2 SVGAGI come from the germline V gene. Libraries were prepared by immunoSEQ multiplex PCR; TCRdb keeps only in-frame clonotypes and omits some of them. The sample comprises 50,000 or so clones, around 89% of which are singletons, and about a third rests with the top ten. No patient had autoimmune disease or received systemic immunosuppression. At baseline, cycle 4 day 1, and cycle 7 day 1, blood was sampled.

This TCR came from an adult with an advanced solid tumor such as melanoma, head and neck, liver or kidney cancer. The sample here was CD4+ or CD8+ T cells sorted from blood, taken in a trial of the OX40 agonist ivuxolimab. The V call is TRBV6-5, the J call TRBJ2-1; D is possibly TRBD2 (5 bases). In nucleotides, the CDR3 is TGTGCCAGCAGTTACCTTCGAGGGTACAATGAGCAGTTCTTC. Protein sequence: CASSYLRGYNEQFF.